The clone carrying this TCR beta chain came up a few times. Its target is not known. TCRdb called the 5' RACE reads again in MiXCR, with one record for every CDR3 protein. The sample lists 8,500 to 14,000 distinct CDR3 sequences, around an eighth occurring once. The data derive from a study of spatial heterogeneity in lung cancer. Across the whole study: Raw reads showed each unique TCR and UMI combination turning up more than ten times on average.

Time point reported: sample taken at primary tumor resection. From tumor, nontumor lung or frozen PBMC, whole RNA was taken unsorted for sequencing. Overall study findings and caveats: For expanded intratumoral alpha and beta TCRs, counts tracked tumor mutation counts. The authors estimated that 5.5% to 7% of tumor T cells were covered for alpha chains and roughly 14% for beta chains.

The sample was lung tumor tissue, taken at surgery. This sequence was found in a female donor with early-stage non-small cell lung cancer.

The CDR3 region is CASSFPGGADEQFF. Here the CDR3 DNA reads TGTGCCAGCAGCTTTCCCGGGGGGGCGGATGAGCAGTTCTTC. The rearrangement uses TRBV7-3 and TRBJ2-1; 8 bases map to TRBD2. This CDR3 region has 14 residues. Germline CDR1 reads SGHTA; CDR2 reads FQGTGA. J gave up 8 bases and V 3 bases, and 6 bases lay outside the gene matches.